A single T cell receptor beta chain is shown here with its context. Its antigen is currently unknown. Generation of TCR beta cDNA was performed by 5'RACE template switching incorporating UMIs. For each CDR3 protein, TCRdb gives one entry from its re-call of the 5' RACE reads, without DNA. Recorded for this sample: more than 400,000 distinct CDR3 sequences. The data originate from a study of T cells expressing NK-cell markers. In the study overall: Cells sorted as CD3+CD56+NKG2C+, CD3+CD56+NKG2C- and CD3+CD56-NKG2C+ T cells supplied the TCR beta repertoires. Study-wide points: Dominant NKG2C+ clonotype frequencies of roughly 1.0-7.5% of CD8+ T cells were measured in more than five donors. These clonotypes also led the CD3+CD56-NKG2C+ fraction in a handful of donors.

Germline lookup yields CDR1 DFQATT and CDR2 SNEGSKA (reference sequence). This CDR3 has 13 amino acids. This TCR derives from a woman aged 18 to 75 in good health. Sequencing was carried out using blood T cells: a sorted CD56 or NKG2C T cell subset, CD4+ or CD8+ T cells, or bulk PBMC T cells (not recorded which). This sequence joins TRBV20-1 and TRBJ2-7; the D call from TCRdb, TRBD1, cannot be confirmed without DNA. The CDR3 protein is CSAYAGTQYEQYF.